A selection of T cell receptor beta chains follows, all from one sample in a study of blood T cell repertoires in COVID-19. The method was immunoSEQ multiplex PCR; TCRdb's version includes in-frame clones alone and lacks a portion of them. The sample has 200,000 to 250,000 clones; more than 65% are singletons. Source material: peripheral blood. Source of these receptors: a woman in her sixties or seventies with acute or convalescent COVID-19. The CDR3 runs from the conserved cysteine through the conserved F or W. The order of the fields is V gene, clone size, J gene, D gene, CDR3 protein, CDR3 DNA. D genes are given only for firm matches. Rows give clone size only sometimes, using once, few, many, or a class for an expanded clone.

v_gene: TRBV6-1; abundance: .; j_gene: TRBJ2-7; d_gene: TRBD1; CDR3aa: CASSEVGQGKTYEQYF; CDR3nt: TGTGCCAGCAGTGAAGTGGGACAGGGAAAAACCTACGAGCAGTACTTC
v_gene: TRBV6-5; abundance: few; j_gene: TRBJ1-5; d_gene: TRBD1; CDR3aa: CASRYDRGGSRPQHF; CDR3nt: TGTGCCAGCAGATACGACAGGGGAGGATCACGGCCCCAGCATTTT
v_gene: TRBV7-4; abundance: .; j_gene: TRBJ2-7; d_gene: .; CDR3aa: CASSLDRDEQYF; CDR3nt: TGTGCCAGCAGCTTAGACAGGGACGAGCAGTACTTC
v_gene: TRBV5-6; abundance: .; j_gene: TRBJ1-6; d_gene: .; CDR3aa: CASSPLGGLPENSPLHF; CDR3nt: TGTGCCAGCAGCCCCTTGGGGGGGCTTCCGGAAAATTCACCCCTCCACTTT
v_gene: TRBV27; abundance: .; j_gene: TRBJ1-5; d_gene: TRBD1; CDR3aa: CASRKETGTGTGQPQHF; CDR3nt: TGTGCCAGCAGAAAAGAAACTGGGACAGGGACTGGTCAGCCCCAGCATTTT
v_gene: TRBV3-1/TRBV3-2; abundance: .; j_gene: TRBJ2-5; d_gene: TRBD2; CDR3aa: CASSQDGTSGRETQYF; CDR3nt: TGTGCCAGCAGCCAAGATGGGACTAGCGGTAGGGAGACCCAGTACTTC
v_gene: TRBV19; abundance: .; j_gene: TRBJ1-2; d_gene: .; CDR3aa: CASSIGGQHYGYTF; CDR3nt: TGTGCCAGTAGTATAGGTGGACAGCACTATGGCTACACCTTC
v_gene: TRBV3-1/TRBV3-2; abundance: .; j_gene: TRBJ1-2; d_gene: .; CDR3aa: CASSQGGVGYTF; CDR3nt: TGTGCCAGCAGCCAAGGGGGAGTTGGCTACACCTTC
v_gene: TRBV6-4; abundance: .; j_gene: TRBJ1-6; d_gene: .; CDR3aa: CASSDGGESPLHF; CDR3nt: TGTGCCAGCAGTGACGGGGGGGAATCACCCCTCCACTTT
v_gene: TRBV12-5; abundance: .; j_gene: TRBJ1-4; d_gene: .; CDR3aa: CASGLTRGFGDEKLFF; CDR3nt: TGTGCTAGTGGTTTGACGCGCGGGTTCGGCGATGAAAAACTGTTTTTT
v_gene: TRBV14; abundance: .; j_gene: TRBJ2-7; d_gene: .; CDR3aa: CASSQDRVGQYF; CDR3nt: TGTGCCAGCAGCCAAGACAGGGTTGGGCAGTACTTC
v_gene: TRBV6-1; abundance: .; j_gene: TRBJ1-2; d_gene: TRBD1; CDR3aa: CASSEGTGAYGYTF; CDR3nt: TGTGCCAGCAGTGAAGGGACAGGGGCTTATGGCTACACCTTC
v_gene: TRBV5-6; abundance: .; j_gene: TRBJ2-5; d_gene: .; CDR3aa: CASSLVSGETQYF; CDR3nt: TGTGCCAGCAGCTTGGTTAGCGGAGAGACCCAGTACTTC
v_gene: TRBV6-1; abundance: .; j_gene: TRBJ1-2; d_gene: .; CDR3aa: CASSEASGTVYGYTF; CDR3nt: TGTGCCAGCAGTGAAGCTAGCGGGACGGTCTATGGCTACACCTTC
v_gene: TRBV5-4; abundance: .; j_gene: TRBJ2-1; d_gene: TRBD2; CDR3aa: CASSLAGGGSYNEQFF; CDR3nt: TGTGCCAGCAGCTTGGCCGGGGGGGGCTCCTACAATGAGCAGTTCTTC
v_gene: TRBV6-5; abundance: .; j_gene: TRBJ2-7; d_gene: TRBD1; CDR3aa: CASRDRGLGEQYF; CDR3nt: TGTGCCAGCAGGGACAGGGGGCTGGGGGAGCAGTACTTC
v_gene: TRBV19; abundance: .; j_gene: TRBJ1-4; d_gene: .; CDR3aa: CASRDPGNRRKGKLFF; CDR3nt: TGTGCCAGTAGAGACCCGGGGAACCGAAGGAAGGGAAAACTGTTTTTT
v_gene: TRBV30; abundance: .; j_gene: TRBJ2-2; d_gene: .; CDR3aa: CAWSVVGNTGELFF; CDR3nt: TGTGCCTGGAGTGTTGTCGGGAACACCGGGGAGCTGTTTTTT
v_gene: TRBV5-1; abundance: .; j_gene: TRBJ2-3; d_gene: .; CDR3aa: CASSLATRATDTQYF; CDR3nt: TGCGCCAGCAGCTTGGCGACTAGGGCCACAGATACGCAGTATTTT
v_gene: TRBV30; abundance: .; j_gene: TRBJ1-2; d_gene: .; CDR3aa: CAWRGGVYGYTF; CDR3nt: TGTGCCTGGAGAGGCGGGGTCTATGGCTACACCTTC
v_gene: TRBV21-1; abundance: .; j_gene: TRBJ1-5; d_gene: .; CDR3aa: CASKTSRVGQPQHF; CDR3nt: TGTGCCAGCAAAACATCGCGGGTGGGTCAGCCCCAGCATTTT
v_gene: TRBV29-1; abundance: few; j_gene: TRBJ2-2; d_gene: .; CDR3aa: CSAVGGSGGELFF; CDR3nt: TGCAGCGCTGTTGGGGGGAGTGGCGGGGAGCTGTTTTTT
v_gene: TRBV4-1; abundance: .; j_gene: TRBJ1-3; d_gene: .; CDR3aa: CASSQGQSFSGNTIYF; CDR3nt: TGCGCCAGCAGCCAAGGACAGTCTTTCTCTGGAAACACCATATATTTT
v_gene: TRBV6-6; abundance: few; j_gene: TRBJ1-1; d_gene: TRBD1; CDR3aa: CATVSRGLMNTEAFF; CDR3nt: TGTGCCACTGTAAGCAGGGGGCTGATGAACACTGAAGCTTTCTTT
v_gene: TRBV7-2; abundance: .; j_gene: TRBJ2-2; d_gene: .; CDR3aa: CASSFSDGGTGELFF; CDR3nt: TGTGCCAGCAGCTTTTCGGATGGAGGGACCGGGGAGCTGTTTTTT
v_gene: TRBV30; abundance: .; j_gene: TRBJ2-7; d_gene: .; CDR3aa: CACRGNSSYEQYF; CDR3nt: TGTGCCTGCCGGGGGAACAGTTCCTACGAGCAGTACTTC
v_gene: TRBV3-1/TRBV3-2; abundance: .; j_gene: TRBJ1-3; d_gene: .; CDR3aa: CASSHLSGNTIYF; CDR3nt: TGTGCCAGCAGCCACCTCTCTGGAAACACCATATATTTT
v_gene: TRBV6-6; abundance: .; j_gene: TRBJ1-4; d_gene: TRBD1; CDR3aa: CASSPFVVWTGSHPNEKLFF; CDR3nt: TGTGCCAGCAGCCCCTTCGTGGTGTGGACAGGGAGTCATCCTAATGAAAAACTGTTTTTT
v_gene: TRBV21-1; abundance: .; j_gene: TRBJ1-4; d_gene: .; CDR3aa: CASSKEYIATNEKLFF; CDR3nt: TGTGCCAGCAGCAAAGAATACATTGCAACTAATGAAAAACTGTTTTTT
v_gene: TRBV19; abundance: once; j_gene: TRBJ1-3; d_gene: .; CDR3aa: CASSIRQVAGNTIYF; CDR3nt: TGTGCCAGTAGTATCCGACAGGTGGCTGGAAACACCATATATTTT
v_gene: TRBV6-2/TRBV6-3; abundance: .; j_gene: TRBJ1-6; d_gene: .; CDR3aa: CASSWDILLTPLHF; CDR3nt: TGTGCCAGCAGTTGGGACATCCTACTCACACCCCTCCACTTT
v_gene: TRBV5-8; abundance: .; j_gene: TRBJ1-1; d_gene: TRBD1; CDR3aa: CASSFTGGVAFF; CDR3nt: TGTGCCAGCAGCTTCACAGGGGGCGTAGCTTTCTTT
v_gene: TRBV10-3; abundance: .; j_gene: TRBJ1-2; d_gene: .; CDR3aa: CATGRGGTNYGYTF; CDR3nt: TGTGCCACCGGAAGAGGGGGAACTAACTATGGCTACACCTTC
v_gene: TRBV3-1/TRBV3-2; abundance: .; j_gene: TRBJ1-1; d_gene: .; CDR3aa: CASSQGLTTEAFF; CDR3nt: TGTGCCAGCAGCCAGGGACTGACCACTGAAGCTTTCTTT
v_gene: TRBV4-2; abundance: .; j_gene: TRBJ2-3; d_gene: .; CDR3aa: CASSQDPRVSTTDTQYF; CDR3nt: TGTGCCAGCAGCCAAGATCCTCGGGTCTCCACCACAGATACGCAGTATTTT
v_gene: TRBV3-1/TRBV3-2; abundance: .; j_gene: TRBJ1-1; d_gene: TRBD1; CDR3aa: CASSETGVGAFF; CDR3nt: TGTGCCAGCAGCGAGACAGGGGTTGGAGCTTTCTTT
v_gene: TRBV4-1; abundance: .; j_gene: TRBJ2-7; d_gene: .; CDR3aa: CASSQEAAGAPPIYEQYF; CDR3nt: TGCGCCAGCAGCCAAGAGGCCGCAGGGGCCCCCCCCATCTACGAGCAGTACTTC
v_gene: TRBV7-9; abundance: .; j_gene: TRBJ1-2; d_gene: TRBD1; CDR3aa: CASSLTTGTDQSGYTF; CDR3nt: TGTGCCAGCAGCCTCACGACAGGGACGGACCAGAGTGGCTACACCTTC
v_gene: TRBV15; abundance: .; j_gene: TRBJ1-5; d_gene: .; CDR3aa: CATGWRGGNQPQHF; CDR3nt: TGTGCCACCGGGTGGAGGGGAGGCAATCAGCCCCAGCATTTT
v_gene: TRBV28; abundance: few; j_gene: TRBJ1-2; d_gene: .; CDR3aa: CASSFFPFGYTF; CDR3nt: TGTGCCAGCAGTTTTTTCCCCTTTGGCTACACCTTC
v_gene: TRBV3-1/TRBV3-2; abundance: .; j_gene: TRBJ2-2; d_gene: TRBD1; CDR3aa: CASSLPGTGVTGELFF; CDR3nt: TGTGCCAGCAGCCTTCCCGGGACAGGGGTTACCGGGGAGCTGTTTTTT
v_gene: TRBV29-1; abundance: .; j_gene: TRBJ1-5; d_gene: .; CDR3aa: CSVVRGLGRGKVNQPQHF; CDR3nt: TGCAGCGTTGTCCGCGGGCTCGGCCGGGGGAAGGTAAATCAGCCCCAGCATTTT
v_gene: TRBV4-2; abundance: .; j_gene: TRBJ1-1; d_gene: TRBD1; CDR3aa: CASSRNRDRVTEAFF; CDR3nt: TGTGCCAGCAGCCGCAACCGGGACAGGGTTACTGAAGCTTTCTTT
v_gene: TRBV19; abundance: .; j_gene: TRBJ1-5; d_gene: TRBD1; CDR3aa: CASNRGNQPQHF; CDR3nt: TGTGCCAGTAACAGGGGGAATCAGCCCCAGCATTTT
v_gene: TRBV20-1; abundance: few; j_gene: TRBJ1-1; d_gene: .; CDR3aa: CSASWGAGTEAFF; CDR3nt: TGCAGTGCTAGTTGGGGCGCGGGGACTGAAGCTTTCTTT
v_gene: TRBV7-3; abundance: .; j_gene: TRBJ2-7; d_gene: .; CDR3aa: CASSLYGTTNSYEQYF; CDR3nt: TGTGCCAGCAGCTTGTACGGGACAACCAACTCCTACGAGCAGTACTTC
v_gene: TRBV4-1; abundance: .; j_gene: TRBJ2-1; d_gene: TRBD1; CDR3aa: CASSQTGLNEQFF; CDR3nt: TGCGCCAGCAGCCAGACAGGGTTGAATGAGCAGTTCTTC
v_gene: TRBV7-8; abundance: .; j_gene: TRBJ2-6; d_gene: TRBD1; CDR3aa: CASSPEGQGFPSGANVLTF; CDR3nt: TGTGCCAGCAGCCCAGAGGGACAGGGGTTTCCCTCTGGGGCCAACGTCCTGACTTTC
v_gene: TRBV12-3/TRBV12-4; abundance: .; j_gene: TRBJ2-7; d_gene: .; CDR3aa: CASSSGSAYEQYF; CDR3nt: TGTGCCAGCAGTTCAGGGTCGGCCTACGAGCAGTACTTC
v_gene: TRBV5-4; abundance: .; j_gene: TRBJ2-3; d_gene: TRBD2; CDR3aa: CASSPIAGSVTDTQYF; CDR3nt: TGTGCCAGCAGCCCAATAGCGGGAAGCGTCACAGATACGCAGTATTTT